The 14 T cell receptor beta chains below were found in one sample sequenced in a study of T cell responses to AZD1222 COVID-19 vaccine. Generated by immunoSEQ multiplex PCR, the TCRdb table keeps only in-frame clones and is missing some. The sample has about 140,000 clones, roughly 90% seen once; the top ten hold about 5%. Source: peripheral blood, taken on day 0 of AZD1222 vaccination. The receptor source for this set is an adult in good health.

This clone was seen once. V gene TRBV7-2 combines with J gene TRBJ2-2; weak D call: TRBD1 (6 bases). This CDR3 has 14 residues. V dropped 1 base and J dropped 5 bases, with 8 bases sitting between them. Germline-derived CDR1 and CDR2 are SGHTA and FQGNSA. The CDR3 sequence is CASSLDRVTGELFF. DNA for the CDR3: TGTGCCAGCAGCTTAGACAGGGTGACCGGGGAGCTGTTTTTT.

The chain has TRBV28 and TRBJ2-7, with TRBD1 identical over 8 bases. V shed 4 bases, J shed 7 bases, and the junction held 12 bases outside the gene matches. This CDR3 has 15 amino acids. CDR1 MDHEN and CDR2 SYDVKM come from the germline V gene. This CDR3 is CASSSPGQAAWEQYF. The CDR3 nucleotides are TGTGCCAGCAGTTCGCCGGGACAGGCAGCGTGGGAGCAGTACTTC. Drawing the rest from reference TRBV28 and TRBJ2-7, the complete variable domain is DVKVTQSSRYLVKRTGEKVFLECVQDMDHENMFWYRQDPGLGLRLIYFSYDVKMKEKGDIPEGYSVSREKKERFSLILESASTNQTSMYLCASSSPGQAAWEQYFGPGTRLTVT.

The chain has TRBV28 and TRBJ1-1; 7 bases are shared with TRBD1. CDR3 length: 19 residues. Germline assignment: CDR1 MDHEN and CDR2 SYDVKM. V was pared by 2 bases and J by 6 bases, with 21 bases of the junction left unmatched. CDR3 sequence: CASSLRRGRLEGLSSEAFF. CDR3 nucleotide sequence: TGTGCCAGCAGTTTACGAAGGGGGCGGCTGGAAGGTTTGAGTTCTGAAGCTTTCTTT.

The genes are TRBV19 and TRBJ1-3; TRBD1 matches at 12 bases. The CDR3 loop spans 16 amino acids. Germline V CDR1 and CDR2: LNHDA, SQIVND (reference sequence). The trim removed 3 bases at V and 1 base at J, leaving 1 base unmatched. CDR3 in DNA: TGTGCCAGTAGTATGGGACAGGGGGCATCTGGAAACACCATATATTTT. This encodes CASSMGQGASGNTIYF.

The chain is built from TRBV19 and TRBJ2-1; 8 positions match TRBD1. Looked up from germline, CDR1 is LNHDA and CDR2 is SQIVND (reference sequence). This CDR3 is 16 amino acids long. V was pared by 2 bases and J by 3 bases, with 6 bases of the junction left unmatched. In nucleotides, the CDR3 is TGTGCCAGTAGTATAATCGGACAGGGAGACTACAATGAGCAGTTCTTC. As protein: CASSIIGQGDYNEQFF.

This chain connects TRBV7-9 to TRBJ2-6; no firm D call. The CDR3 is made up of 16 amino acids. The germline CDR1 and CDR2 sequences are SEHNR and FQNEAQ (reference sequence). V was pared by 5 bases and J by 0 bases, with 11 bases between. CDR3 DNA sequence: TGTGCCAGCAGCCCCCCGTGGGGCTCTGGGGCCAACGTCCTGACTTTC. This codes for CASSPPWGSGANVLTF.

The genes are TRBV5-1 and TRBJ1-2; D uncertain. The germline CDR1 and CDR2 sequences are SGHRS and YFSETQ. The V gene lost 0 bases and the J gene lost 6 bases, with 15 bases spanning the gap. This CDR3 spans 15 amino acids. The CDR3 reads CASSLAVAGPNGYTF. CDR3 in DNA: TGCGCCAGCAGCTTGGCCGTCGCAGGACCTAATGGCTACACCTTC.

This chain's CDR3 is CASSLVDSRSGNTIYF. The CDR3 nucleotides are TGTGCCAGCAGCTTAGTCGACAGTCGGTCTGGAAACACCATATATTTT. The chain carries TRBV7-8 and TRBJ1-3; D might be TRBD1 (5 bases). Germline values: CDR1 SGHVS, CDR2 FQNEAQ. The CDR3 contains 16 residues. The V end lost 1 base, the J end lost 1 base, and 11 bases lay between the germline ends.

The gene calls are TRBV6-4 and TRBJ1-1; D gene ambiguous. Germline CDR1 is MRHNA and CDR2 is SNTAGT. This CDR3 spans 12 amino acids. V lost 2 bases and J lost 7, with 8 bases in between. In DNA, the CDR3 is TGTGCCAGCAGTGACGGTAGAAATGAAGCTTTCTTT. Protein: CASSDGRNEAFF.

The chain combines TRBV27 with TRBJ2-1; 9 bases line up with TRBD2. The V gene's germline CDR1 is MNHEY and CDR2 SMNVEV (reference sequence). The length of the CDR3 is 17 residues. J gave up 2 bases and V 4 bases, and 9 bases lay outside the gene matches. CDR3 sequence: CASSSPRAGGPYNEQFF. CDR3 sequence (DNA): TGTGCCAGCAGTTCACCCCGGGCGGGAGGGCCCTACAATGAGCAGTTCTTC.

The J gene is TRBJ1-4, the V gene TRBV6-5; 10 positions match TRBD1. Germline V gives CDR1 MNHEY, CDR2 SVGAGI. V lost 4 bases and J lost 4; bases outside the gene matches: 0. CDR3 size: 14 residues. The CDR3 coding sequence is TGTGCCAGCAGTTGGGACAGGGGTAATGAAAAACTGTTTTTT. Protein product: CASSWDRGNEKLFF.

V gene TRBV7-2 combines with J gene TRBJ1-5; TRBD1 might be the D (5 bases). The CDR3 loop spans 15 amino acids. Deletions cut 5 bases from V and 0 bases from J, with 11 bases between. In germline, CDR1 is SGHTA, CDR2 FQGNSA. CDR3 nucleotide sequence: TGTGCCAGCAGCCTCTGGGGGAGTAGCAATCAGCCCCAGCATTTT. Protein: CASSLWGSSNQPQHF.

This chain uses TRBV6-6 with TRBJ1-2; 9 bases agree with TRBD1. Germline CDR1 is MNHNY and CDR2 is SVGAGI (reference sequence). With V trimmed by 2 bases and J by 2 bases, 6 bases remained unmatched. The CDR3 runs to 16 residues. The CDR3 spells CASSYRTGEGNYGYTF. CDR3 bases: TGTGCCAGCAGTTACCGGACAGGGGAAGGGAACTATGGCTACACCTTC.

The rearrangement links TRBV4-1 to TRBJ1-1; D perhaps matches TRBD1 (5 bases). The CDR3 is 14 residues long. V lost 1 base to trimming and J lost 8 bases, with 14 bases between them. The germline V gene encodes CDR1 MGHRA and CDR2 YSYEKL. The CDR3 DNA reads as TGCGCCAGCAGCCAAGGCGAGGGGCGGGTAGAAGCTTTCTTT. Amino acid sequence: CASSQGEGRVEAFF.